This TCR beta chain emerged from a study of cytomegalovirus exposure and HLA in healthy donors. Regarding the study as a whole: Within an earlier analysis, most TCR beta V segments proved productive either about 87% or about 30% of the time.

A note on this clone: As yet, its antigen is unknown.

The CDR3 consists of 14 residues. The germline CDR1 and CDR2 sequences are SQVTM and ANQGSEA. V lost 2 bases and J lost 8; bases outside the gene matches: 8. The PCR used 60 Vbeta and 13 Jbeta primers. Assay: immunoSEQ multiplex PCR; the TCRdb copy retains only in-frame clones and omits some. Here the sample spans roughly 180,000 clones, around four fifths being singletons. This receptor was obtained from a woman aged 55-69 years in good health and CMV-seropositive. V usage is TRBV29-1 and J usage is TRBJ1-2; the match to TRBD1 covers 10 bases. The sequenced material came from PBMCs. CDR3 sequence reads: CSVELTGGYGGYTF. The CDR3 DNA follows: TGCAGCGTTGAATTGACAGGGGGCTATGGCGGCTACACCTTC.